These 12 T cell receptor beta chains originate from one sample sequenced in a study of identical twins (dated by TCRdb to the mid-2010s). Libraries were constructed by 5' RACE. TCRdb names Illumina HiSeq 2000 as the instrument used. TCRdb handled the public reads itself, with Q25 trimming in fastp and clone calling in MiXCR, and kept productive beta chains. A single entry per CDR3 protein holds the most common genes and DNA from its merged rows. Across this sample there are around 250,000 distinct CDR3 sequences, with around 8.8% seen only once. The ten largest clones represent over 2.5% of the sample. These data were also reused for a study on yellow fever vaccine responses in identical twins.

The sequencing sample was made of CD8+ T cells sorted from blood. These receptors all come from a woman between 18 and 29 years old in good health.

In this sample, this clonotype turned up many times. The chain employs TRBV7-9 and TRBJ2-7; TRBD2 matches 11 bases. V lost 7 bases and J lost 0; bases outside the gene matches: 11. The CDR3 totals 17 residues. Germline lookup yields CDR1 SEHNR and CDR2 FQNEAQ (reference sequence). The CDR3 loop is CASTGTSGPTSSYEQYF. The CDR3 DNA is TGTGCCAGCACCGGGACTAGCGGACCGACCAGCTCCTACGAGCAGTACTTC.

This clonotype appeared many times. The V gene is TRBV13, the J gene TRBJ1-2; 7 nucleotides match TRBD1. Trimming took 8 bases from V and 8 from J; bases not matched to a gene: 14. Per the germline V gene, CDR1 is PRHDT and CDR2 is FYEKMQ (reference sequence). The CDR3 totals 14 residues. The CDR3 spells CASGTDNDIVGYTF. The CDR3, as DNA: TGTGCCAGCGGGACAGACAACGACATCGTGGGCTACACCTTC.

The V call is TRBV5-1, the J call TRBJ2-2, with 8 nucleotides matching TRBD2. In germline, CDR1 is SGHRS, CDR2 YFSETQ. The ends lost 2 bases at V and 4 bases at J; junction bases unmatched: 28. The CDR3 is 23 residues long. The DNA for the CDR3 is TGCGCCAGCAGCTTCTCCGGGACTCCCCTAAACAAGGGGACTAGGTTTGGCACCGGGGAGCTGTTTTTT. This sequence encodes CASSFSGTPLNKGTRFGTGELFF. The whole variable domain, filled in from reference TRBV5-1 and TRBJ2-2, reads KAGVTQTPRYLIKTRGQQVTLSCSPISGHRSVSWYQQTPGQGLQFLFEYFSETQRNKGNFPGRFSGRQFSNSRSEMNVSTLELGDSALYLCASSFSGTPLNKGTRFGTGELFFGEGSRLTVL.

In this sample, this clonotype turned up a few times. The chain employs TRBV11-1 and TRBJ2-7, with 12 nucleotides matching TRBD1. The CDR3 has 18 amino acids. The V gene end was trimmed by 5 bases and the J gene end by 3 bases; junction bases not matched to a gene: 14. Germline CDR1 SGHAT, CDR2 FQDESV (reference sequence). In DNA form, the CDR3 reads TGTGCCAGCAGCCAACGGGACAGGGGGCCTAGCGGGATCTACGAGCAGTACTTC. This encodes CASSQRDRGPSGIYEQYF.

This clonotype was seen only a few times. The chain uses TRBV7-9 and TRBJ2-3, with TRBD1 matching 9 bases. The CDR3 runs 13 residues. CDR1 SEHNR and CDR2 FQNEAQ come from the germline V gene (reference sequence). Here the CDR3 reads CAFRDRDTDTQYF. CDR3 bases: TGTGCTTTCCGGGACAGGGACACAGATACGCAGTATTTT.

The rearrangement joins TRBV6-2 or TRBV6-3 to TRBJ2-3; D might be TRBD2 (6 bases). With 6 bases removed from V and 0 bases from J, the gap between germline ends came to 22 bases. The CDR3 runs to 18 residues. Per the germline V gene, CDR1 is MNHEY and CDR2 is SVGEGT. CDR3 loop: CASSHPIPSGPSTDTQYF. CDR3 DNA: TGTGCCAGCAGCCACCCCATCCCCAGCGGGCCGAGCACAGATACGCAGTATTTT.

The rearrangement uses TRBV6-2 or TRBV6-3 and TRBJ2-7; D is unresolved. CDR3 length equals 12 residues. Deletions cut 0 bases from V and 4 bases from J, with 4 bases between. Per the germline V gene, CDR1 is MNHEY and CDR2 is SVGEGT. This CDR3 reads CASSYSAYEQYF. DNA of the CDR3: TGTGCCAGCAGTTACTCGGCGTACGAGCAGTACTTC.

J is TRBJ2-2 and V is TRBV20-1; the D is unclear. The CDR3 consists of 14 residues. Germline CDR1 is DFQATT and CDR2 is SNEGSKA (reference sequence). The V gene lost 5 bases and the J gene lost 5 bases, with 15 bases spanning the gap. The CDR3 nucleotides are TGCAGTGCTGCGTTTCGAAACAGTACCGGGGAGCTGTTTTTT. Protein product: CSAAFRNSTGELFF.

Many counts were recorded for this clonotype. The chain links TRBV7-8 to TRBJ2-1, with 13 bases that match TRBD2. In germline, CDR1 is SGHVS, CDR2 FQNEAQ. This CDR3 region has 18 residues. Unmatched junction bases numbered 5, after V lost 0 bases and J lost 3 bases. As DNA, the CDR3 is TGTGCCAGCAGCTTAGCCCCCTGGACTAGCGGGGGCTACAATGAGCAGTTCTTC. Encoded protein: CASSLAPWTSGGYNEQFF.

This clonotype was counted at least ten times. V is TRBV7-8 and J is TRBJ2-3; D ambiguous. The CDR3 has 14 amino acids. V lost 0 bases and J lost 6, with 10 bases in between. Germline CDR1 is SGHVS and CDR2 is FQNEAQ. This CDR3 reads CASSLAGSSDTQYF. The DNA of the CDR3 is TGTGCCAGCAGCTTAGCCGGGTCGTCTGATACGCAGTATTTT.

This clonotype was observed a handful of times. V usage is TRBV13 and J usage is TRBJ2-1; 8 positions agree with TRBD2. The V segment lost 4 bases and the J segment 3 bases; nucleotides outside the gene matches: 8. The CDR3 is made up of 16 amino acids. Looked up from germline, CDR1 is PRHDT and CDR2 is FYEKMQ (reference sequence). CDR3 in amino acids: CASSSALAGLYNEQFF. The DNA for the CDR3 is TGTGCCAGCAGCTCCGCCTTAGCGGGGCTCTACAATGAGCAGTTCTTC.

DNA for the CDR3: TGCAGTGCTAGAGATTGGCTAGCGGGTCCCACAGATACGCAGTATTTT. Translated, it gives CSARDWLAGPTDTQYF. The rearrangement links TRBV20-1 to TRBJ2-3, with 8 bases aligning to TRBD2. The CDR3 is 16 residues long. The germline gives CDR1 DFQATT, CDR2 SNEGSKA (reference sequence). The V and J ends lost 0 bases and 2 bases, in that order; junction bases with no gene match: 7.